The 10 T cell receptor beta chains reported below all come from one sample, sequenced in a study of cytomegalovirus exposure and HLA in healthy donors. The PCR had 60 Vbeta and 13 Jbeta primers. Assay: immunoSEQ multiplex PCR; the TCRdb copy retains only in-frame clones and omits some. The sample holds over 90,000 clones; approximately 87% are singletons and the top ten take 2.5% to 3%. Specimen: PBMCs. These receptors came from a man aged 35 to 55 in good health and CMV-seronegative.

On this clone: In this CDR3 the conserved last residue, phenylalanine or tryptophan, is missing, so a read error is likely. The chain recombines TRBV18 with TRBJ1-5; 9 bases agree with TRBD1. Germline CDR1 KGHSH, CDR2 LQKENI. The V and J ends lost 6 bases and 2 bases, in that order; junction bases with no gene match: 11. This CDR3 contains 17 residues. The CDR3 here is CASSYFTGGAGNQPQHL. The CDR3 DNA reads TGTGCCAGCTCGTACTTTACAGGGGGCGCTGGCAATCAGCCCCAGCATTTG.

V is TRBV10-3 and J is TRBJ2-7; no clear D gene. This CDR3 is 12 amino acids long. The ends were cut back, 6 bases at V and 6 bases at J, with 12 bases in the middle. CDR1 is ENHRY and CDR2 is SYGVKD in the germline V gene. This chain's CDR3 is CAISPRVSEQYF. CDR3 coding DNA: TGTGCCATCAGCCCCCGGGTGAGCGAGCAGTACTTC.

The chain recombines TRBV7-2 with TRBJ1-3; 7 bases map to TRBD1. The J segment lost 0 bases and the V segment lost 4 bases, leaving 15 bases of the junction unmatched. CDR1 is SGHTA and CDR2 is FQGNSA in the germline V gene. The CDR3 runs to 19 residues. DNA of the CDR3: TGTGCCAGCAGCTCCCACCCCGGGACAGCACTATACTCTGGAAACACCATATATTTT. It encodes CASSSHPGTALYSGNTIYF.

This chain connects TRBV2 to TRBJ1-1; TRBD1 aligns across 8 bases. Germline values: CDR1 SNHLY, CDR2 FYNNEI. The junction had 5 bases not matched to a gene; V was cut back by 4 bases and J by 7 bases. The CDR3 is 13 amino acids. This CDR3 is CASSGWDRSEAFF. CDR3 nucleotide sequence: TGTGCCAGCAGTGGATGGGACAGGAGTGAAGCTTTCTTT.

This clone was seen only a few times. The chain couples TRBV27 to TRBJ2-3; D is perhaps TRBD1 (6 bases). The CDR3 is 14 amino acids. Deletions cut 4 bases from V and 4 bases from J, with 12 bases between. Germline V gene lookup returns CDR1 MNHEY and CDR2 SMNVEV (reference sequence). The CDR3: CASSSSGVPDTQYF. In DNA form, the CDR3 reads TGTGCCAGCAGTTCTTCAGGGGTACCAGATACGCAGTATTTT.

The chain joins TRBV7-9 to TRBJ2-1; 14 nucleotides agree with TRBD2. This CDR3 is 16 amino acids long. The V segment lost 5 bases and the J segment 8 bases; nucleotides outside the gene matches: 8. Per the germline V gene, CDR1 is SEHNR and CDR2 is FQNEAQ (reference sequence). The CDR3 DNA sequence: TGTGCCAGCAGCCTGGGACTAGCGGGGGCCAAGGATGAGCAGTTCTTC. Protein sequence: CASSLGLAGAKDEQFF.

In its sample, this clone was seen a few times. The V gene is TRBV5-4, the J gene TRBJ1-5; TRBD1 is a possible D gene (5 bases). The CDR3 consists of 14 residues. The germline V gene encodes CDR1 SGHNT and CDR2 YYREEE (reference sequence). V gave up 1 base and J gave up 0 bases, with 5 bases separating them. CDR3 sequence reads: CASSLTGSNQPQHF. In DNA, the CDR3 is TGTGCCAGCAGCTTGACAGGTAGCAATCAGCCCCAGCATTTT.

The V call is TRBV10-3, the J call TRBJ1-2; TRBD1 matches 7 bases. V was clipped by 8 bases and J by 0 bases; unmatched bases: 6. This CDR3 has 14 residues. Germline V gene lookup returns CDR1 ENHRY and CDR2 SYGVKD. CDR3 DNA: TGTGCCATCCGGCCGGACAGGACTAACTATGGCTACACCTTC. Translated, it gives CAIRPDRTNYGYTF.

V is TRBV27 and J is TRBJ1-5, with D possibly being TRBD1 (6 bases). V shed 6 bases and J shed 1 base, with 10 bases lying between them. Germline V lookup: CDR1 MNHEY, CDR2 SMNVEV (reference sequence). The CDR3 has 14 residues. CDR3 sequence: CASSLTGSNQPQHF. The CDR3 DNA sequence: TGTGCCAGCAGCCTGACAGGCAGCAATCAGCCCCAGCATTTT.

The chain employs TRBV5-4 and TRBJ2-7; D remains unclear. V lost 4 bases and J 1 base, leaving 18 bases between the germline ends. CDR3 size: 16 residues. Germline lookup yields CDR1 SGHNT and CDR2 YYREEE (reference sequence). For the CDR3, the DNA is TGTGCCAGCAGCCCGGGTAGAACCACATTATCCTACGAGCAGTACTTC. Protein: CASSPGRTTLSYEQYF.